Described below is a single TCR beta chain sequence and its context. Its matching antigen is unknown. Repertoires were generated with immunoSEQ multiplex PCR, while TCRdb's copy carries only in-frame clones and drops some. In the table there are 950,000 to 1,300,000 clones, more than 60% of which are singletons. This sample is part of a study of shared clonotypes between healthy human individuals. Study results and limitations: Some naive CD4 clonotypes, around 5%, turned up in common across several donors. Clonotypes not shared had lower generation probabilities than those common to all four donors.

Input material: memory CD4+ T cells sorted from blood. Subset: CD45RA-negative fraction. The source of this sequence is a young man in good health.

CDR3 sequence (DNA): TGCGCCAGCAGTCGACCAGGGTTGCAGCCCCAGCATTTT. Translating it yields CASSRPGLQPQHF. This chain connects TRBV23-1 to TRBJ1-5, with D possibly being TRBD1 (5 bases). TRBV23-1 is reported as an ORF; its role is uncertain. The CDR3 covers 13 residues. Trimming left V 4 bases short and J 7 bases short, with 11 bases between.